A selection of T cell receptor beta chains follows, all from one sample in a study of vaccination effects on CD4 cells after COVID-19. For these TCRs, the target antigens are not known. Method: immunoSEQ multiplex PCR; TCRdb's copy keeps in-frame clones and lacks some. The data show approximately 14,000 clones, approximately 70% seen once. The sequencing used CD4+ T cells from PBMCs cultured with HCoV-NL63 spike peptides, collected after COVID-19 vaccination. These receptors were collected from a human donor who received a COVID-19 vaccine. Both conserved end residues are part of each CDR3. Rows may omit the clone size; those that give it use once, few, many or a size class.

V	size	J	CDR3
TRBV19	.	TRBJ1-1	CASSIVEFTEAFF
TRBV7-8	.	TRBJ1-5	CASSLERVVFYPQHF
TRBV7-9	.	TRBJ2-7	CASSPDRDGYEQYF
TRBV2	.	TRBJ1-2	CASSEMGLYGYTF
TRBV6-1	.	TRBJ2-1	CASSARLAGDGNEQFF
TRBV19	once	TRBJ2-1	CASSRRGFNEQFF
TRBV2	.	TRBJ1-4	CASSRTGAINEKLFF
TRBV9	.	TRBJ1-3	CASSVAPISGNTIYF
TRBV7-9	.	TRBJ2-3	CASSLISTDTQYF
TRBV5-1	.	TRBJ2-3	CASSPGQPSTDTQYF
TRBV20-1	few	TRBJ1-2	CSGVKGYTF
TRBV27	.	TRBJ2-1	CASSPHHGVRTQFF
TRBV6-2/TRBV6-3	.	TRBJ2-7	CASSPSNWAQYF
TRBV4-1	.	TRBJ2-1	CASSQSPTRRDNEQFF
TRBV11-2	.	TRBJ2-1	CASSPYHWDNEQFF
TRBV4-1	.	TRBJ2-5	CASSQDVVAGGWAETQYF
TRBV3-1/TRBV3-2	.	TRBJ2-2	CASSPTGTAYSGELFF
TRBV19	.	TRBJ2-1	CASRGKGTYNEQFF
TRBV27	.	TRBJ2-7	CASSLRGQGSYEQYF
TRBV5-6	.	TRBJ2-5	CASSLAGYKTQYF
TRBV28	.	TRBJ2-2	CASLRPAGEGGELFF
TRBV7-2	medium-sized	TRBJ1-4	CASSLELNEKLFF
TRBV7-2	few	TRBJ1-1	CASSLDRDTEAFF
TRBV19	.	TRBJ1-5	CASPRDRDSNQPQHF
TRBV5-4	.	TRBJ1-1	CASSSRDTGLKAFF
TRBV19	few	TRBJ1-1	CASSDRGRSDTEAFF
TRBV9	.	TRBJ1-2	CASSKSWDREYYGYTF
TRBV5-5	.	TRBJ1-2	CASSLRVPAYGYTF
TRBV3-1/TRBV3-2	.	TRBJ1-4	CASSQDGEGLHF
TRBV6-2/TRBV6-3	.	TRBJ1-2	CASTPTDGPALLYGYTF
TRBV6-5	.	TRBJ2-5	CASKLGLQETQYF
TRBV6-1	.	TRBJ2-2	CASSEAADGELFF
TRBV28	once	TRBJ2-2	CASRRPNTGELFF
TRBV30	.	TRBJ2-7	CAWTRDTEQYF
TRBV23-1	.	TRBJ1-1	CASSPGSRFMNTEAFF
TRBV9	.	TRBJ2-1	CASSVGQGNSYNEQFF
TRBV3-1/TRBV3-2	.	TRBJ1-2	CASSLRTGVYGYTF
TRBV28	.	TRBJ2-7	CASSFGGSLGYEQYF
TRBV7-9	once	TRBJ2-1	CASSLARFSGQGVDEQFF
TRBV30	.	TRBJ1-1	CAWQGRSNTEAFF
TRBV12-5	.	TRBJ2-5	CASGQTGTETQYF
TRBV10-3	.	TRBJ2-7	CAISGRQGGGEEQYF
TRBV7-9	.	TRBJ2-5	CASSRGVFGGPYQETQYF
TRBV10-2	.	TRBJ1-2	CASMPGQGPYGYTF
TRBV11-1	.	TRBJ2-2	CASSLMGDHTGELFF
TRBV12-5	.	TRBJ1-1	CASGLGQGYAEAFF
TRBV3-1/TRBV3-2	.	TRBJ1-1	CASSPTAQNTEAFF
TRBV28	.	TRBJ2-3	CASSLALSTDTQYF
TRBV7-2	.	TRBJ2-1	CASSLFAVGYNEQFF
TRBV5-1	.	TRBJ1-5	CASSSGQAGQPQHF
TRBV5-6	.	TRBJ1-1	CASIRGTLPTEAFF
TRBV19	.	TRBJ1-5	CASSIVGGSNQPQHF
TRBV7-4	.	TRBJ2-7	CASTNRVIDEQYF